This entry describes one TCR beta chain. These data belong to a study of blood T cell repertoires in COVID-19. Study summary: Collection of acute and convalescent COVID-19 samples took place in the United States, Italy and Spain. PBMCs, B-cell-depleted T cells, or T cells were the source of the cDNA or gDNA that made up the material.

The CDR3 totals 13 residues. Germline-derived CDR1 and CDR2 are WSHSY and SAAADI. The V end was cut by 0 bases, the J end by 5 bases, with 7 bases between. Produced via immunoSEQ multiplex PCR; TCRdb's table is partial and in-frame only. The sample carries about 350,000 clones, about nine tenths recorded once. All exposed participants met a person with COVID-19 within 2 weeks before entering the study. This TCR was sampled from a woman aged 25 to 39 who had been exposed to COVID-19. This chain connects TRBV10-2 to TRBJ1-2; no clear D. The specimen was PBMCs or T cells enriched from blood (not recorded which). CDR3 DNA: TGCGCCAGCAGTGAGTCCTCGGGATATGGCTACACCTTC. This encodes CASSESSGYGYTF.